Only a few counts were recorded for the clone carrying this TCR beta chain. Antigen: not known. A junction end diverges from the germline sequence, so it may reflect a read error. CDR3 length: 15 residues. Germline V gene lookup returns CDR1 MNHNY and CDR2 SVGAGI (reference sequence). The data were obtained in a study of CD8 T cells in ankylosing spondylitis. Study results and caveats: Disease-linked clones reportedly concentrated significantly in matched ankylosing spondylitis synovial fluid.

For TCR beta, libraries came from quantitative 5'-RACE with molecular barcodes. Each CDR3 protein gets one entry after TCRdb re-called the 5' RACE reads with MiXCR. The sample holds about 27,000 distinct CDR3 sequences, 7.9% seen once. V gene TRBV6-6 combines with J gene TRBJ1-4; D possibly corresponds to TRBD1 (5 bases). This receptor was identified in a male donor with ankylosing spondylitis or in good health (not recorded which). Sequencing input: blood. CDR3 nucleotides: TGTGCCAGCAGTAACTCAGGGTCCCCTAATGAAAAACTGTTTTTT. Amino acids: CASSNSGSPNEKLFF.